A single sample is the source of the 29 T cell receptor beta chains below, sequenced in a study of cytomegalovirus exposure and HLA in healthy donors. With 60 Vbeta and 13 Jbeta primers, the PCR was carried out. The method was immunoSEQ multiplex PCR; TCRdb's version includes in-frame clones alone and lacks a portion of them. The sample lists more than 85,000 clones, around 68% seen once, with about 4.4% in the top ten. Sequencing was carried out using PBMCs. These TCRs come from a human donor in good health.

CDR3: CASSLESRGTLQPQHF. The CDR3 DNA is TGTGCCAGCAGCTTAGAGTCGCGGGGGACGCTTCAGCCCCAGCATTTT. J is TRBJ1-5 and V is TRBV7-8, with D possibly being TRBD1 (5 bases). The CDR3 runs 16 residues. Trimming pared 1 base from V and 6 bases from J, leaving 16 bases between. Germline V lookup: CDR1 SGHVS, CDR2 FQNEAQ.

The CDR3 DNA reads as TGCGCCAGCACAAAGGGCCCCCGGACAGGACTTGGCTACACCTTC. This encodes CASTKGPRTGLGYTF. This chain joins TRBV10-1 and TRBJ1-2; 7 bases align to TRBD1. The CDR3 totals 15 residues. Germline V CDR1 and CDR2: WNHNN, SYGVQD (reference sequence). Germline trimming cut 7 bases from V and 7 bases from J; bases unmatched to any gene: 15.

This sequence joins TRBV2 and TRBJ2-1; 11 bases map to TRBD2. Germline CDR1 and CDR2: SNHLY and FYNNEI. CDR3 length: 17 amino acids. V gave up 5 bases and J gave up 0 bases; unmatched junction bases: 6. CDR3 sequence reads: CASSSLAGGRSYNEQFF. CDR3 bases: TGTGCCAGCAGTTCCTTAGCGGGAGGGCGCTCCTACAATGAGCAGTTCTTC.

This clone was seen once. The CDR3 is CASSIEAGGSNEQFF. The CDR3 DNA is TGTGCCAGTAGTATTGAAGCGGGAGGGTCAAATGAGCAGTTCTTC. The J gene is TRBJ2-1, the V gene TRBV19; 10 bases line up with TRBD2. Trimming cost V 3 bases and J 7 bases; bases outside gene matches: 6. Germline CDR1 is LNHDA and CDR2 is SQIVND (reference sequence). The CDR3 consists of 15 residues.

This clone has more than one count but fewer than ten. The CDR3 nucleotides are TGTGCCAGCAGCGGGAGGGTGGAGGGCACAGATACGCAGTATTTT. Protein: CASSGRVEGTDTQYF. The rearrangement joins TRBV13 to TRBJ2-3; 7 bases fit TRBD2. The CDR3 loop spans 15 amino acids. The ends lost 5 bases at V and 1 base at J; junction bases unmatched: 6. In germline, CDR1 is PRHDT, CDR2 FYEKMQ (reference sequence).

This chain links TRBV5-6 with TRBJ1-1; perhaps TRBD1 as D (6 bases). The CDR3 covers 15 residues. Germline lookup yields CDR1 SGHDT and CDR2 YYEEEE. V was clipped by 4 bases and J by 4 bases, with 17 bases between them. CDR3 region: CASSKTGILGTEAFF. Here the CDR3 DNA reads TGTGCCAGCAGCAAGACAGGTATATTGGGCACTGAAGCTTTCTTT. The variable domain in full, with the rest retrieved from reference TRBV5-6 and TRBJ1-1, is DAGVTQSPTHLIKTRGQQVTLRCSPKSGHDTVSWYQQALGQGPQFIFQYYEEEERQRGNFPDRFSGHQFPNYSSELNVNALLLGDSALYLCASSKTGILGTEAFFGQGTRLTVV.

This CDR3 reads CASRHLAGGPYEQFF. CDR3 DNA sequence: TGCGCCAGCAGACATCTAGCGGGAGGGCCCTATGAGCAGTTCTTC. The chain combines TRBV10-2 with TRBJ2-1; TRBD2 aligns across 12 bases. CDR3 size: 15 residues. CDR1 WSHSY and CDR2 SAAADI come from the germline V gene. With V trimmed by 6 bases and J by 8 bases, 8 bases remained unmatched.

This clone was seen more than once but under ten times. V gene TRBV10-2 combines with J gene TRBJ2-3; D might be TRBD2 (6 bases). This CDR3 region has 12 residues. Between the trimmed V and J ends, which lost 5 bases and 4 bases, there was a span of 7 bases. Germline-derived CDR1 and CDR2 are WSHSY and SAAADI. The CDR3 nucleotides read TGCGCCAGCAGTACTAGCTCAGATACGCAGTATTTT. This codes for CASSTSSDTQYF.

This clone showed up just a few times. The chain joins TRBV5-1 to TRBJ2-2; tentatively, D is TRBD1 (6 bases). Germline-derived CDR1 and CDR2 are SGHRS and YFSETQ. The CDR3 is 12 residues long. Trimming left V 10 bases short and J 5 bases short, with 12 bases between. The CDR3 bases are TGCGCCTGCCACAGGGATACCGGGGAGCTGTTTTTT. This gives the protein CACHRDTGELFF.

The V gene is TRBV27, the J gene TRBJ2-3; D call uncertain. CDR1 MNHEY and CDR2 SMNVEV come from the germline V gene (reference sequence). Trimming removed 1 base at V and 0 bases at J, with 8 bases between. This CDR3 is built from 15 residues. DNA for the CDR3: TGTGCCAGCAGTTTATTTGCGTATAGCACAGATACGCAGTATTTT. The encoded protein is CASSLFAYSTDTQYF.

This clone has more than one count but fewer than ten. The chain employs TRBV6-5 and TRBJ1-1; D perhaps matches TRBD1 (6 bases). This CDR3 spans 13 amino acids. Germline V lookup: CDR1 MNHEY, CDR2 SVGAGI. Between the trimmed V and J ends, which lost 4 bases and 7 bases, there was a span of 13 bases. The CDR3 DNA sequence: TGTGCCAGCAGTTTTTTGGGGGCCCGTGAAGCTTTCTTT. It yields the protein CASSFLGAREAFF.

The V and J genes are TRBV6-1 and TRBJ2-1; D call uncertain. CDR1 and CDR2 from the germline V gene are MNHNS and SASEGT. Between the trimmed V and J ends, which lost 10 bases and 9 bases, there was a span of 16 bases. The CDR3 has 12 residues. For the CDR3, the DNA is TGTGCCACCTTGGGCCTGGCTATTGAGCAGTTCTTC. Protein product: CATLGLAIEQFF.

The V call is TRBV4-1, the J call TRBJ2-1; possible D gene TRBD2, 6 bases. The CDR3 covers 17 residues. Germline-derived CDR1 and CDR2 are MGHRA and YSYEKL. The V end lost 1 base, the J end lost 7 bases, and 20 bases lay between the germline ends. CDR3 nucleotides: TGCGCCAGCAGCCAAGGACTCCGGGACTCCGAGTTGAATGAGCAGTTCTTC. It yields the protein CASSQGLRDSELNEQFF.

The chain employs TRBV11-2 and TRBJ2-1; 10 bases fit TRBD2. V shed 1 base, J shed 9 bases, and the junction held 3 bases outside the gene matches. The germline gives CDR1 SGHAT, CDR2 FQNNGV. This CDR3 is built from 14 residues. The CDR3 spells CASSLVSGGGEQFF. The CDR3 bases are TGTGCCAGCAGCTTAGTAAGCGGGGGGGGTGAGCAGTTCTTC.

The rearrangement joins TRBV5-5 to TRBJ2-7, with 12 bases fitting TRBD2. Trimming took 3 bases from V and 4 from J; bases not matched to a gene: 5. Germline loops: CDR1 SGHKS, CDR2 YYEKEE (reference sequence). The CDR3 is made up of 15 amino acids. The CDR3 loop is CASSWTTSGRYEQYF. The DNA for the CDR3 is TGTGCCAGCAGCTGGACGACTAGCGGGAGATACGAGCAGTACTTC.

This clone was detected a few times. The chain joins TRBV11-2 to TRBJ1-1; 7 bases are a match to TRBD1. Germline V CDR1 and CDR2: SGHAT, FQNNGV. Trimming at V came to 1 base and at J to 5 bases, leaving 7 bases not matched to a gene. CDR3 length equals 15 residues. This CDR3 is CASSLAGQSLTEAFF. Written as DNA, the CDR3 is TGTGCCAGCAGCTTAGCGGGACAGAGCTTGACTGAAGCTTTCTTT.

This chain connects TRBV7-2 to TRBJ2-1, with 8 nucleotides matching TRBD2. CDR3 length: 14 residues. Germline V gene sequence: CDR1 SGHTA, CDR2 FQGNSA. V was clipped by 8 bases and J by 4 bases; unmatched bases: 7. CDR3 amino acids: CASGSGGEYNEQFF. The CDR3 DNA sequence: TGTGCCAGCGGCAGCGGGGGAGAATACAATGAGCAGTTCTTC.

This clone was observed a single time. J is TRBJ1-1 and V is TRBV6-1; TRBD1 matches 7 bases. The CDR3 sequence is 15 residues long. In germline, CDR1 is MNHNS, CDR2 SASEGT. Trimming at V came to 6 bases and at J to 0 bases, leaving 7 bases not matched to a gene. The CDR3 coding sequence is TGTGCCAGCAGGGCCAATACAGGGGTGAACACTGAAGCTTTCTTT. Encoded protein: CASRANTGVNTEAFF.

The rearrangement links TRBV7-2 to TRBJ1-1, with D unclear. The CDR3 covers 15 residues. V was clipped by 5 bases and J by 3 bases, with 16 bases between them. CDR1 and CDR2 (germline): SGHTA, FQGNSA. The CDR3 is CASSDVRSLYTEAFF. The CDR3 bases are TGTGCCAGCAGCGATGTGAGATCCCTTTACACTGAAGCTTTCTTT.

This clone was seen more than once but under ten times. The genes are TRBV9 and TRBJ2-7; D might be TRBD2 (6 bases). Trimming took off 3 bases at V and 7 bases at J, with 14 bases between the two ends. The CDR3 spans 13 residues. Germline V gene data show CDR1 as SGDLS and CDR2 as YYNGEE. CDR3 region: CASSARTEGEQYF. In DNA form, the CDR3 reads TGTGCCAGCAGCGCAAGGACGGAGGGTGAGCAGTACTTC.

This clone was observed a handful of times. The rearrangement uses TRBV5-1 and TRBJ2-1; 7 bases match TRBD2. This CDR3 contains 14 residues. V dropped 1 base and J dropped 8; count of bases not matched to a gene: 6. From germline, CDR1 is SGHRS and CDR2 YFSETQ. CDR3 nucleotide sequence: TGCGCCAGCAGCTTGTTCGGGGGGAGGGATGAGCAGTTCTTC. It translates to CASSLFGGRDEQFF.

The sample holds a few counts of this clone. This chain joins TRBV6-5 and TRBJ2-7; 14 bases line up with TRBD2. Germline trimming cut 6 bases from V and 5 bases from J; bases unmatched to any gene: 3. The CDR3 has 14 residues. The germline CDR1 and CDR2 sequences are MNHEY and SVGAGI. In DNA form, the CDR3 reads TGTGCCAGCAGCCGACTAGCGGGGGGGAACGAGCAGTACTTC. As protein: CASSRLAGGNEQYF.

The chain couples TRBV7-9 to TRBJ2-5, with 9 bases aligning to TRBD2. Germline lookup yields CDR1 SEHNR and CDR2 FQNEAQ (reference sequence). This CDR3 has 15 amino acids. V lost 6 bases, J lost 5 bases, and 10 bases stayed unmatched. CDR3 amino acids: CASRKIAGVAETQYF. DNA of the CDR3: TGTGCCAGCAGGAAGATAGCGGGAGTCGCGGAGACCCAGTACTTC.

This chain connects TRBV29-1 to TRBJ2-7; perhaps TRBD2 as D (5 bases). The V gene's germline CDR1 is SQVTM and CDR2 ANQGSEA. Trimming took off 7 bases at V and 2 bases at J, with 12 bases between the two ends. This CDR3 region has 12 residues. CDR3 nucleotides: TGCAGCGCCGGGGAGACGACCTACGAGCAGTACTTC. Amino acid sequence: CSAGETTYEQYF.

The chain is built from TRBV15 and TRBJ1-1, with TRBD1 matching 7 bases. CDR1 is LNHNV, CDR2 YYDKDF, per germline (reference sequence). This CDR3 has 16 residues. V shed 2 bases, J shed 5 bases, and the junction held 11 bases outside the gene matches. The CDR3 here is CATSRPLTGVRTEAFF. The CDR3 region has the DNA TGTGCCACCAGCAGACCACTAACAGGGGTGCGAACTGAAGCTTTCTTT.

There are a few counts of this clone. This sequence joins TRBV5-4 and TRBJ2-3; 10 bases line up with TRBD2. The germline gives CDR1 SGHNT, CDR2 YYREEE (reference sequence). The CDR3 runs 17 residues. The V gene end was trimmed by 4 bases and the J gene end by 0 bases; junction bases not matched to a gene: 8. The CDR3 nucleotides read TGTGCCAGCAGCCCCTTACGGACTAGCGGTAGCACAGATACGCAGTATTTT. Protein: CASSPLRTSGSTDTQYF.

The rearrangement links TRBV7-2 to TRBJ2-6, with a tentative D call TRBD2 (5 bases). The V gene's germline CDR1 is SGHTA and CDR2 FQGNSA. Trimming took off 9 bases at V and 4 bases at J, with 19 bases between the two ends. The CDR3 has 16 amino acids. As DNA, the CDR3 is TGTGCCAGTACCCCTCGGAGGCGGGCGGGGGCCAACGTCCTGACTTTC. Its translation: CASTPRRRAGANVLTF.

The chain couples TRBV6-1 to TRBJ1-2, with unresolved D. Germline loops: CDR1 MNHNS, CDR2 SASEGT. The V gene lost 6 bases and the J gene lost 7 bases, with 15 bases spanning the gap. CDR3 length: 13 amino acids. The CDR3 is CASSPDGLFGYTF. The CDR3 DNA follows: TGTGCCAGCAGCCCTGACGGACTATTTGGCTACACCTTC.

V gene TRBV5-1 combines with J gene TRBJ2-7; 8 bases map to TRBD1. The CDR3 runs 15 residues. Germline CDR1 is SGHRS and CDR2 is YFSETQ. Losses at the gene ends were 5 bases for V and 0 bases for J; bases not matched to a gene: 7. CDR3 DNA: TGCGCCAGCAGACCCACAGGGGGTCTCTCCTACGAGCAGTACTTC. Encoded protein: CASRPTGGLSYEQYF.